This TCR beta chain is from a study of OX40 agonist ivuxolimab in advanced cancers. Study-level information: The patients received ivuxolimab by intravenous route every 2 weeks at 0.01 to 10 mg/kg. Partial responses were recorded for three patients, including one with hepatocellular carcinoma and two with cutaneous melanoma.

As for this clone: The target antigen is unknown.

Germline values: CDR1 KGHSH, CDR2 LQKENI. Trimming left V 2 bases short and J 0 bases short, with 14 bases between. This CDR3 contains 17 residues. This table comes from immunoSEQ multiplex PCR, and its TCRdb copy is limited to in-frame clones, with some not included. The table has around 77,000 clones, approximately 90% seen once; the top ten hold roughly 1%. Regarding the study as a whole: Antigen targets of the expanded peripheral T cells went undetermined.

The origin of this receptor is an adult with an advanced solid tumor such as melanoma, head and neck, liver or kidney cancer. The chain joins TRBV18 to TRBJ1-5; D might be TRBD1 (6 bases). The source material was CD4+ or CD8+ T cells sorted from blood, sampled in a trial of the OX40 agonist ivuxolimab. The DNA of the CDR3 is TGTGCCAGCTCACCAAAAGACAGGAGCTTTAGCAATCAGCCCCAGCATTTT. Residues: CASSPKDRSFSNQPQHF.